The 10 T cell receptor beta chains listed next were all sequenced from one sample in a study of T cells after posttransplantation cyclophosphamide. Measured with immunoSEQ multiplex PCR; TCRdb has only the in-frame clones, and not every one. This sample comprises about 27,000 clones, none seen once only. Cyclophosphamide on days +3 and +4 followed busulfan-fludarabine conditioning and a marrow graft. This specimen was PBMCs, taken after allogeneic stem cell transplant with posttransplant cyclophosphamide. The receptors come from a male patient aged 18 to 35 who received an allogeneic stem cell transplant from a related donor, was CMV-positive, and had no GVHD. Some of the T cells may derive from the graft donor.

This clone occurred many times. The CDR3 region has the DNA TGTGCCAGTAGTATTAGTCAGGTCTCCTACAATGAGCAGTTCTTC. Its translation is CASSISQVSYNEQFF. The rearrangement links TRBV19 to TRBJ2-1; D is ambiguous. Trimming shortened V by 3 bases and J by 0 bases, and 9 bases separated the two germline ends. Germline V lookup: CDR1 LNHDA, CDR2 SQIVND (reference sequence). The CDR3 length is 15 residues.

This clone was recorded many times. The rearrangement uses TRBV6-5 and TRBJ1-1; possible D gene TRBD1, 6 bases. Germline CDR1 MNHEY, CDR2 SVGAGI. CDR3 size: 13 residues. V lost 6 bases to trimming and J lost 1 base, with 9 bases between them. The CDR3 loop is CASSQTGNTEAFF. CDR3 bases: TGTGCCAGCAGCCAGACAGGGAACACTGAAGCTTTCTTT.

This clone was seen ten or more times. The chain couples TRBV10-2 to TRBJ2-7; 11 bases agree with TRBD1. V gave up 2 bases and J gave up 4 bases; unmatched junction bases: 4. There are 15 residues in the CDR3. In germline, CDR1 is WSHSY, CDR2 SAAADI. CDR3 bases: TGCGCCAGCAGTGAGGGGACAGGGGGTTGGTACGAGCAGTACTTC. As protein: CASSEGTGGWYEQYF.

This clone was observed many times. The sample holds other DNA sequences that translate to the same CDR3. The CDR3 region has the DNA TGTGCCAGCAGTGACTCGGGACATAACACCGGGGAGCTGTTTTTT. It yields the protein CASSDSGHNTGELFF. J is TRBJ2-2 and V is TRBV6-4; perhaps TRBD1 as D (6 bases). V dropped 0 bases and J dropped 2 bases, with 7 bases sitting between them. Germline loops: CDR1 MRHNA, CDR2 SNTAGT. The CDR3 loop spans 15 amino acids.

This clone was counted at least ten times. The chain links TRBV7-2 to TRBJ2-2; D gene uncertain. Trimming left V 3 bases short and J 8 bases short, with 22 bases between. In germline, CDR1 is SGHTA, CDR2 FQGNSA. This CDR3 contains 17 residues. The CDR3 loop is CASSLLVGARLGGELFF. The CDR3 coding sequence is TGTGCCAGCAGCTTGTTGGTGGGCGCCAGGCTTGGAGGGGAGCTGTTTTTT.

At least ten counts were recorded for this clone. The chain employs TRBV5-1 and TRBJ2-1, with 8 bases that match TRBD1. The CDR3 is 15 residues long. The germline V gene has CDR1 SGHRS and CDR2 YFSETQ. V dropped 2 bases and J dropped 4; count of bases not matched to a gene: 5. The CDR3 loop reads CASSLGTGGYNEQFF. CDR3 bases: TGCGCCAGCAGCTTAGGAACAGGGGGGTACAATGAGCAGTTCTTC.

This clone showed up many times. V usage is TRBV21-1 and J usage is TRBJ2-1; TRBD2 is the table's D call and was not checked against the DNA. TRBV21-1 constitutes a pseudogene. The CDR3 has 15 residues. CDR3 amino acids: CASSKELAVVGEQFF. CDR3 DNA sequence: TGTGCCAGCAGCAAAGAACTAGCGGTGGTGGGTGAGCAGTTCTTC.

This clone came up many times. The rearrangement uses TRBV28 and TRBJ1-5; a possible D gene is TRBD1 (5 bases). Trimming took 2 bases from V and 2 from J, leaving 16 bases between them. In germline, CDR1 is MDHEN, CDR2 SYDVKM. The CDR3 has 17 amino acids. This CDR3 is CASSLGGDGWGNQPQHF. CDR3 DNA: TGTGCCAGCAGTTTAGGGGGGGATGGTTGGGGCAATCAGCCCCAGCATTTT.

This clone appeared many times. The CDR3 here is CASSVGGGDTEAFF. The DNA for the CDR3 is TGTGCCAGCAGCGTGGGCGGCGGGGACACTGAAGCTTTCTTT. J is TRBJ1-1 and V is TRBV9; no reliable D call. Trimming pared 2 bases from V and 3 bases from J, leaving 11 bases between. Germline loops: CDR1 SGDLS, CDR2 YYNGEE. The CDR3 covers 14 residues.

This clone was detected many times. CDR3 sequence reads: CASRVGTGNQPQHF. The CDR3 DNA follows: TGTGCCAGCAGGGTAGGGACAGGTAATCAGCCCCAGCATTTT. J is TRBJ1-5 and V is TRBV2; TRBD1 matches 8 bases. The germline V gene encodes CDR1 SNHLY and CDR2 FYNNEI. V shed 6 bases, J shed 4 bases, and the junction held 5 bases outside the gene matches. The CDR3 contains 14 residues.